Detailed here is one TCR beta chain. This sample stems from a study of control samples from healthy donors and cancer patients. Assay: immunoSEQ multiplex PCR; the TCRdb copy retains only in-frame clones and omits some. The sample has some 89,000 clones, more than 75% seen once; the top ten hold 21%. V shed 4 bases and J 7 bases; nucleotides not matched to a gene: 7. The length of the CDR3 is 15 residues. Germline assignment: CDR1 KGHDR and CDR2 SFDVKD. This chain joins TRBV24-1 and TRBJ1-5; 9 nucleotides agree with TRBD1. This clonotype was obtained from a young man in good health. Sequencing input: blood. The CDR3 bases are TGTGCCACCAGTGACTCTGGACAGGGGTGGCAGCCCCAGCATTTT. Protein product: CATSDSGQGWQPQHF.